One T cell receptor (beta chain) is described in this entry. Its target is unknown. This sample is part of a study of TIL therapy for anti-PD-1-resistant metastatic lung cancer. Looking at the study overall: Tumor harvest preceded PD-1/PD-L1 blockade, followed by nivolumab treatment.

The libraries were made with immunoSEQ v3. Profiled with immunoSEQ multiplex PCR; TCRdb holds only in-frame clones, not every one. This table has some 43,000 clones, around three quarters appearing once. The CDR3 is 16 residues long. Germline loops: CDR1 MDHEN, CDR2 SYDVKM. Trimming took off 2 bases at V and 3 bases at J, with 17 bases between the two ends. General study findings and limits: After infusion, TIL clonotypes partly replaced peripheral T cells and declined over months.

Time point specified: pre-treatment sample, taken before nivolumab and TIL therapy. The genes are TRBV28 and TRBJ2-7; D is perhaps TRBD1 (6 bases). The origin of this receptor is a man in his sixties or seventies with non-small cell lung cancer. The sequencing here drew on blood, taken at baseline. In DNA form, the CDR3 reads TGTGCCAGCAGTTTAGGGGGACATCTGAAACTCTACGAGCAGTACTTC. It encodes CASSLGGHLKLYEQYF.